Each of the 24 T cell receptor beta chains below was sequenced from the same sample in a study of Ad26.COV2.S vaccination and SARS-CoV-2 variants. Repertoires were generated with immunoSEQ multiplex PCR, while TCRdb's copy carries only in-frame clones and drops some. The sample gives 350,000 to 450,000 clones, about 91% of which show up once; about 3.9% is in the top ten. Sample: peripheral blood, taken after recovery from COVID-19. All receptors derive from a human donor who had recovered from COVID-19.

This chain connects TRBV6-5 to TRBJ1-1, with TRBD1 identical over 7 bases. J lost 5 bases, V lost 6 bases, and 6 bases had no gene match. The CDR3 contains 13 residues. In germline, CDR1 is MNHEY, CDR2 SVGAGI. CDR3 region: CASSRGTGTEAFF. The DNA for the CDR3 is TGTGCCAGCAGCAGGGGGACGGGGACTGAAGCTTTCTTT.

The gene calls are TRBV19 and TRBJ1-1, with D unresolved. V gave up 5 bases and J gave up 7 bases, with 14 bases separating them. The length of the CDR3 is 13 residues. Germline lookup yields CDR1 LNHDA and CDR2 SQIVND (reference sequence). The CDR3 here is CASSPRGRSEAFF. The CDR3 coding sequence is TGTGCCAGTAGTCCGCGCGGACGGAGTGAAGCTTTCTTT.

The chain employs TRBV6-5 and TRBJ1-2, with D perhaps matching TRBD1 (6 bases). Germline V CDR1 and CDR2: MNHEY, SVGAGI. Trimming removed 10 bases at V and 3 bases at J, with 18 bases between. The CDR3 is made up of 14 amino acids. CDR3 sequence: CATKDSPGHYGYTF. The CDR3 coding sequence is TGTGCCACCAAGGACAGCCCGGGGCACTATGGCTACACCTTC.

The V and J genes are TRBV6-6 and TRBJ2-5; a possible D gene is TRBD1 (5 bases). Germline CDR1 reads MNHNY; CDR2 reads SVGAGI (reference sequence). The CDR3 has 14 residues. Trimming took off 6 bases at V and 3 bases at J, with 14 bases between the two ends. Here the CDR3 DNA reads TGTGCCAGCAGCGACTCCAGGGTAAAAGAGACCCAGTACTTC. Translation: CASSDSRVKETQYF.

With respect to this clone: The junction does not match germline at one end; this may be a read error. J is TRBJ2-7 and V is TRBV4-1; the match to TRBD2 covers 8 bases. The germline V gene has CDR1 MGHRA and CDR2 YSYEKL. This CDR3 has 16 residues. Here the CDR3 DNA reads TGCGCCAGCAGGCAAGAGGTAGCGGGAAGAAACTACGAGCAGTACTTC. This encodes CASRQEVAGRNYEQYF.

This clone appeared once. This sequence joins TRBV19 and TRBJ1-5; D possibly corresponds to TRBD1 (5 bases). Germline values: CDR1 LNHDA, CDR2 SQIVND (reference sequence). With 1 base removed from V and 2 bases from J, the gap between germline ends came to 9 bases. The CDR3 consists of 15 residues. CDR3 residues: CASSIAAGGNQPQHF. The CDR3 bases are TGTGCCAGTAGTATAGCGGCGGGGGGCAATCAGCCCCAGCATTTT.

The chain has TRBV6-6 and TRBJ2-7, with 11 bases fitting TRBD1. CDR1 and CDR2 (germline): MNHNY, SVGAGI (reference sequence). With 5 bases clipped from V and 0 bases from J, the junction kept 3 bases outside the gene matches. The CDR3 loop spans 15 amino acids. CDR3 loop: CASSKGTGGSYEQYF. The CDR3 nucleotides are TGTGCCAGCAGTAAGGGGACAGGGGGCTCCTACGAGCAGTACTTC.

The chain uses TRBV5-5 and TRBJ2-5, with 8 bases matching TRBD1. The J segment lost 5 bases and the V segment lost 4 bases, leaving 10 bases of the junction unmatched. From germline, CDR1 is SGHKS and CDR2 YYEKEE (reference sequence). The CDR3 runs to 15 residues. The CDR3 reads CASSPFGQGGETQYF. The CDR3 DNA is TGTGCCAGCAGCCCCTTCGGACAGGGTGGGGAGACCCAGTACTTC.

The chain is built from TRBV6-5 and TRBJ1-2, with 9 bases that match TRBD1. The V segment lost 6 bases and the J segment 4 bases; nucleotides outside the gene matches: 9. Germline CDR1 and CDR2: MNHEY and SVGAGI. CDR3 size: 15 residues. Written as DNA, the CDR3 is TGTGCCAGCAGGTTACGGGACAGGGATCTCTATGGCTACACCTTC. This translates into CASRLRDRDLYGYTF.

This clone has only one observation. CDR3 residues: CASMGDTGELFF. As DNA, the CDR3 is TGCGCCAGCATGGGAGACACCGGGGAGCTGTTTTTT. The V and J genes are TRBV10-1 and TRBJ2-2, with D possibly matching TRBD2 (5 bases). The V end lost 7 bases, the J end lost 3 bases, and 6 bases lay between the germline ends. Germline CDR1 reads WNHNN; CDR2 reads SYGVQD (reference sequence). This CDR3 region has 12 residues.

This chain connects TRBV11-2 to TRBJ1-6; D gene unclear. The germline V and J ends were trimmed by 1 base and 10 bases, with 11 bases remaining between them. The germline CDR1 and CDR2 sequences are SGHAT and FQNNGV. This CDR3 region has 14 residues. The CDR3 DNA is TGTGCCAGCAGCTTAGGGGGAAGGGAATCACCCCTCCACTTT. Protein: CASSLGGRESPLHF.

The CDR3 bases are TGTGCCAGCAGACCCCCGGACAGCCGCGATACGCAGTATTTT. Translating gives CASRPPDSRDTQYF. The rearrangement joins TRBV2 to TRBJ2-3; TRBD1 is a possible D gene (6 bases). The CDR3 spans 14 residues. Deletions cut 6 bases from V and 6 bases from J, with 16 bases between. Germline-derived CDR1 and CDR2 are SNHLY and FYNNEI.

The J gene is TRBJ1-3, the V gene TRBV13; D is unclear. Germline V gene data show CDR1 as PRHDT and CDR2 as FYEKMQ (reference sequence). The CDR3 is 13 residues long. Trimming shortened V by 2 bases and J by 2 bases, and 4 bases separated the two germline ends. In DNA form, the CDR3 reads TGTGCCAGCAGCTTAAAAGCTGGAAACACCATATATTTT. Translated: CASSLKAGNTIYF.

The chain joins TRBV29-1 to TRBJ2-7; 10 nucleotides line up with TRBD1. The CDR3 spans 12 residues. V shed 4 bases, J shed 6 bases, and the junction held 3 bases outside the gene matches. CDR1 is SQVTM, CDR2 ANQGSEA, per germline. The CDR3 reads CSVGDRGGEQYF. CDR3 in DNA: TGCAGCGTTGGGGACAGGGGAGGCGAGCAGTACTTC.

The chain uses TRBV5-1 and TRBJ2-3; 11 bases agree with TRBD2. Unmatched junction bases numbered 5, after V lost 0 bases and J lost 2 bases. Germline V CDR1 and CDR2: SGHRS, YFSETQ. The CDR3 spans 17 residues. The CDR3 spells CASSLEASGGYTDTQYF. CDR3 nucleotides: TGCGCCAGCAGCTTGGAGGCTAGCGGGGGGTACACAGATACGCAGTATTTT.

CDR3 sequence: CASSQASQAGELFF. In DNA, the CDR3 is TGCGCCAGCAGCCAAGCCAGCCAAGCCGGGGAGCTGTTTTTT. The rearrangement links TRBV4-3 to TRBJ2-2, with unresolved D. Germline loops: CDR1 LGHNA, CDR2 YSLEER. The CDR3 contains 14 residues. V was shortened by 1 base and J by 6 bases, with 9 bases between the two germline ends.

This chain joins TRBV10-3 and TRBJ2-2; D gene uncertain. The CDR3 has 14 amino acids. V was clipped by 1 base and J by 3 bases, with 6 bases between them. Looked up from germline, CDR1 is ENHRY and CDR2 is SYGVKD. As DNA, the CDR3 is TGTGCCATCAGTGAGTACACTGACACCGGGGAGCTGTTTTTT. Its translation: CAISEYTDTGELFF.

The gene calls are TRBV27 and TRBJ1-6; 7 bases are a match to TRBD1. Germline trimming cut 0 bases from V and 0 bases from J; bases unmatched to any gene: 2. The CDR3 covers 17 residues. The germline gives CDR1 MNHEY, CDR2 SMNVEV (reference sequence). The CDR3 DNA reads TGTGCCAGCAGTTTATCGGACAGGCCCTCCTATAATTCACCCCTCCACTTT. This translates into CASSLSDRPSYNSPLHF.

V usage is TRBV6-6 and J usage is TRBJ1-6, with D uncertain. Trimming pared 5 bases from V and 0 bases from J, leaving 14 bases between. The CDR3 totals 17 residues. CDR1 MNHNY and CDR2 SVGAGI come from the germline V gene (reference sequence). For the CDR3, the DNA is TGTGCCAGCAGTCCACGGGCCGCCGGCTCCTATAATTCACCCCTCCACTTT. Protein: CASSPRAAGSYNSPLHF.

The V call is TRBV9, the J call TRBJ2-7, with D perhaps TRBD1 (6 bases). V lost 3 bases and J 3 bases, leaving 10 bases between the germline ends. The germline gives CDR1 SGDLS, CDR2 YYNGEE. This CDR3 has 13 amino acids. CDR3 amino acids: CASSGGRDYEQYF. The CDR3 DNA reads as TGTGCCAGCAGCGGGGGGCGAGACTACGAGCAGTACTTC.

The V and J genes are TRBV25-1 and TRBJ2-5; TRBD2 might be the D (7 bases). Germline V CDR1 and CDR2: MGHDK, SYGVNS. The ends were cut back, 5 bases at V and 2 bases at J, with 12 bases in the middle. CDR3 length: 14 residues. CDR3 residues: CASSKGGNQETQYF. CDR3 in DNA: TGTGCCAGCAGTAAGGGGGGGAATCAAGAGACCCAGTACTTC. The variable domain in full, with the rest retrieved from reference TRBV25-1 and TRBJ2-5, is EADIYQTPRYLVIGTGKKITLECSQTMGHDKMYWYQQDPGMELHLIHYSYGVNSTEKGDLSSESTVSRIRTEHFPLTLESARPSHTSQYLCASSKGGNQETQYFGPGTRLLVL.

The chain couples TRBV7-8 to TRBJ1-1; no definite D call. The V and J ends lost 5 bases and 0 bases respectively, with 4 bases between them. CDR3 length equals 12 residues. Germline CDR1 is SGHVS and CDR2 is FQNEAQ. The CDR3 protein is CASSPMNTEAFF. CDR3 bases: TGTGCCAGCAGCCCCATGAACACTGAAGCTTTCTTT.

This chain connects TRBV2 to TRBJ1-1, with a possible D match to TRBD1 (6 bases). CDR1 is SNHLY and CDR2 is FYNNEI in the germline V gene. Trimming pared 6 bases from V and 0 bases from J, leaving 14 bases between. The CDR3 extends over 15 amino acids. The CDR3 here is CASRLKQGMNTEAFF. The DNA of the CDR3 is TGTGCCAGCAGGCTCAAACAGGGTATGAACACTGAAGCTTTCTTT.

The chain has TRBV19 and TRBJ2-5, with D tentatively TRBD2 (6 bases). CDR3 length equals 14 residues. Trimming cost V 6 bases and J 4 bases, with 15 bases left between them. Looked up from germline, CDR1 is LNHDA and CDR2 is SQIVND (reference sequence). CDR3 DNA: TGTGCCAGTAGCAAGGGAGGAAATGCAGAGACCCAGTACTTC. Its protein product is CASSKGGNAETQYF.